This TCR beta chain derives from a study of cytomegalovirus exposure and HLA in healthy donors. About the study: Samples from HLA-typed donors yielded approximately 80 million unique TCRs in an early data release. Genotyping of 398 donors showed that about 79% belonged to the Caucasian-associated ancestry cluster.

Regarding donors, all were healthy bone marrow donors. This clone was seen more than once but under ten times. PCR used 60 Vbeta primers and 13 Jbeta primers. Sequencing used immunoSEQ multiplex PCR; TCRdb keeps in-frame clones, though not all of them. The sample yields some 120,000 clones, around 79% seen once. What was sequenced was PBMCs. The clonotype originates from a woman aged 40 to 55 in good health and CMV-seronegative.

The CDR3 bases are TGTGCCAGCAGCCCTGACAGGGATCAGCCCCAGCATTTT. This translates into CASSPDRDQPQHF. The rearrangement links TRBV11-2 to TRBJ1-5; 7 positions match TRBD1. J lost 5 bases, V lost 5 bases, and 3 bases had no gene match. The CDR3 contains 13 residues. Looked up from germline, CDR1 is SGHAT and CDR2 is FQNNGV.